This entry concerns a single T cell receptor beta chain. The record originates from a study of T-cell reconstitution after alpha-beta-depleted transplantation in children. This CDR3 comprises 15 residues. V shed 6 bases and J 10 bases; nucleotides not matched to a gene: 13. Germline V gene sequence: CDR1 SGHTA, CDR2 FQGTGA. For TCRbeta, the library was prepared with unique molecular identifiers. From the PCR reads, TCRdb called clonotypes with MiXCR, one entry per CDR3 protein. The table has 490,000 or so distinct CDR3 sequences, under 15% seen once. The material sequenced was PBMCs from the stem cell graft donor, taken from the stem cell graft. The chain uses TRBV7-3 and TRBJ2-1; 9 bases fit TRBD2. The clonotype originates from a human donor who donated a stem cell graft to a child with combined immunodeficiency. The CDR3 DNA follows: TGTGCCAGCAGTCTAATGGGGCGGGGGGGCGACGAGCAGTTCTTC. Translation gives CASSLMGRGGDEQFF.